The sequence of this T cell receptor (beta chain) was determined in a study of T cell responses to AZD1222 COVID-19 vaccine. This clone has just one count. Only in-frame clones appear in the TCRdb table, and some are missing; sequencing was by immunoSEQ multiplex PCR. Here the sample spans some 150,000 clones, around 89% being singletons. The CDR3 runs 18 residues. The V end lost 4 bases, the J end lost 8 bases, and 26 bases lay between the germline ends. The germline CDR1 and CDR2 sequences are LGHNA and YSLEER. The sequence came from an adult in good health. The specimen was peripheral blood, collected on day 0 of AZD1222 vaccination. The chain is built from TRBV4-3 and TRBJ1-4; possible D gene TRBD1, 5 bases. CDR3 coding DNA: TGCGCCAGCAGCCCGTTTCCCCATGTAAGAGGGGTAAGCGAAAAACTGTTTTTT. Translation gives CASSPFPHVRGVSEKLFF.